These T cell receptor beta chains were read from a single sample in a study of memory CD4+ T cells and cytomegalovirus serostatus. Here immunoSEQ multiplex PCR was the method, and the copy in TCRdb shows in-frame clones only, minus some. The table records about 52,000 clones, 80% to 90% of them present only once. The specimen sequenced was memory CD4+ T cells from blood. The receptors stem from an adult in good health and CMV-seropositive. The CDR3 runs from the conserved cysteine through the conserved F or W. The D gene is left open where the match is weak. Expanded clones are given a class, and other clones once, few, many or no size at all.

CDR3 DNA	CDR3 protein	J gene	V gene	D gene	clone size	CDR3 length
TGCGCCAGCAGCACGAGTCGGGACAGGGGTTTTGGTGAGCAGTTCTTC	CASSTSRDRGFGEQFF	TRBJ2-1	TRBV4-1	TRBD1	few	16
TGTGCCAGCAGTTTAGGGACAGATACGCAGTATTTT	CASSLGTDTQYF	TRBJ2-3	TRBV28	.	.	12
TGTGCCAGCAGCTCCGGGACTAGCGGGAGAGGCTACGAGCAGTACTTC	CASSSGTSGRGYEQYF	TRBJ2-7	TRBV7-8	TRBD2	.	16
TGTGCCAGCAGCGTGGGAGACGGCGGGCAGTACTTC	CASSVGDGGQYF	TRBJ2-7	TRBV9	.	.	12
TGTGCCAGCAGCTTACAGGGGGACACTGAAGCTTTCTTT	CASSLQGDTEAFF	TRBJ1-1	TRBV5-5	TRBD1	medium-sized	13
TGTGCCAGCAGCTTAACGGGAACTAGCGAGCAGTATTTT	CASSLTGTSEQYF	TRBJ2-3	TRBV7-2	TRBD2	.	13
TGCGCCAGCAGCTGGAGTACATCGCTCTATGGCTACACCTTC	CASSWSTSLYGYTF	TRBJ1-2	TRBV5-1	.	medium-sized	14
TGCAGCGTTGTGGGTGGTGTCACAGATACGCAGTATTTT	CSVVGGVTDTQYF	TRBJ2-3	TRBV29-1	.	.	13
TGCGCCAGCAGCCAAGTGCGGACAGGGCCCTATAGCAATCAGCCCCAGCATTTT	CASSQVRTGPYSNQPQHF	TRBJ1-5	TRBV4-1	TRBD1	.	18
TGTGCCAGCAGCTCTACCACTAGCGGGAGGCCTCAGTACTTC	CASSSTTSGRPQYF	TRBJ2-4	TRBV7-2	TRBD2	.	14
TGCGCCAGCAGCCAAGCCTGGGCCCAAGGAAGGGATAAAGGAGCTTTCTTT	CASSQAWAQGRDKGAFF	TRBJ1-1	TRBV4-3	.	.	17
TGTGCCAGCAGCTCAGGCTCGGGACAGGGACCCACAGATACGCAGTATTTT	CASSSGSGQGPTDTQYF	TRBJ2-3	TRBV11-3	TRBD1	.	17
TGCGCCAGCAGCTTGTCCACAGGGTCCATGGTGGAGACCCAGTACTTC	CASSLSTGSMVETQYF	TRBJ2-5	TRBV5-1	.	.	16
TGTGCCTGGAGTGAGTCAGGGAGGTACACTGAAGCTTTCTTT	CAWSESGRYTEAFF	TRBJ1-1	TRBV30	.	.	14
TGTGCCAGCACCAAGGGTGCACCGGGACTAGCGGGAGGCCCCATCACCGGGGAGCTGTTTTTT	CASTKGAPGLAGGPITGELFF	TRBJ2-2	TRBV27	TRBD2	.	21